This TCR beta chain emerged from a study of CD8+ T cells in alopecia areata. Notes on the study in general: Researchers report lesional scalp, most notably alopecia totalis/universalis, outstripped normal scalp in clonality.

In the case of this clone: Its antigen remains unidentified.

The treatment was: oral pan-JAK inhibitor, 5-10 mg twice daily. The authors sorted CD4+ and CD8+ T cells from PBMCs. RNA was isolated and reverse transcribed to cDNA, the sequencing template. TCRdb keeps only in-frame clones here, not all; method: immunoSEQ multiplex PCR. Found here are more than 150,000 clones, 60% of them singletons; the top ten hold approximately 3.4%. This receptor was taken from a human donor with alopecia areata. This material consisted of CD4+ T cells sorted from blood, taken at week 4, from a patient treated with tofacitinib.

The CDR3 nucleotides read TGTGCCAGCAGCGCACATCGGCAGGAAGAGACCCAGTACTTC. Its translation is CASSAHRQEETQYF. The V gene is TRBV9, the J gene TRBJ2-5; D gene unclear. Looked up from germline, CDR1 is SGDLS and CDR2 is YYNGEE. The CDR3 extends over 14 amino acids. Between the trimmed V and J ends, which lost 3 bases and 3 bases, there was a span of 12 bases.